This T cell receptor (beta chain) emerged from a study of human T cells and chemical hapten exposure. Time point denoted: patch test 3, about 24 weeks after DPC sensitization. The sample's treatment: therapeutic diphenylcyclopropenone sensitization with weekly scalp DPC. TCRdb used MiXCR to reprocess the RACE reads, holding one entry per CDR3 protein. The sample consists of 110,000 or so distinct CDR3 sequences, less than 40% of them appearing once. This clonotype was picked up a small number of times. Germline V lookup: CDR1 DFQATT, CDR2 SNEGSKA (reference sequence). This CDR3 spans 12 amino acids. V was trimmed by 3 bases and J by 4 bases, leaving 7 bases between them.

The material was whole blood, obtained in connection with sensitization to the hapten diphenylcyclopropenone (DPC). The sequence derives from a man aged 40-49 years with alopecia areata. Some clones in this sample may be carry-over from other donors' samples. The chain employs TRBV20-1 and TRBJ1-5; weak D call: TRBD1 (5 bases). CDR3 sequence (DNA): TGCAGTGCTAGGTGGGGGAATCAGCCCCAGCATTTT. Amino acids: CSARWGNQPQHF.